Sequencing of this TCR beta chain was carried out in a study of shared clonotypes between healthy human individuals. Method: immunoSEQ multiplex PCR; TCRdb's copy keeps in-frame clones and lacks some. The table lists about 2.3 million clones, 85% to 95% of them singletons, with approximately 0.4% in the top ten. The CDR3 runs to 18 residues. V lost 7 bases and J lost 4, with 29 bases in between. Germline loops: CDR1 SQVTM, CDR2 ANQGSEA. The genes are TRBV29-1 and TRBJ2-1; D may be TRBD1 (7 bases). Input material: naive CD4+ T cells from PBMCs. Subset given: CD45RA+ positively selected. The receptor comes from a man in his late teens or twenties in good health. Some clones in this sample may be carry-over from other donors' samples. The CDR3, as DNA: TGCAGCGCCGGAGGGGCAGGGGGTATTGGACCAGTATACAATGAGCAGTTCTTC. This sequence encodes CSAGGAGGIGPVYNEQFF.